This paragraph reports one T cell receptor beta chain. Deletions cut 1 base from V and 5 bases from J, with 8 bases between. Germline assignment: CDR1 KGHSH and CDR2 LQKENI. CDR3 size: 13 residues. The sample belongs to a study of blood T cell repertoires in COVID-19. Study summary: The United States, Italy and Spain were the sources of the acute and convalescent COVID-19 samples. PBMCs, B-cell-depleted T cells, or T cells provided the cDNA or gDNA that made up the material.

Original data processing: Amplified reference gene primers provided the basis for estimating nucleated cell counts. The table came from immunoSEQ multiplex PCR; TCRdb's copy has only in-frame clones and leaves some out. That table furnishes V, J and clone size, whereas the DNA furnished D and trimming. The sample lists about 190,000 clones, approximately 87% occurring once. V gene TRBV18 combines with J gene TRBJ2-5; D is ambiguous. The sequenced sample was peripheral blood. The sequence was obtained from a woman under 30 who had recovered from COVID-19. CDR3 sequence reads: CASSPLQDETQYF. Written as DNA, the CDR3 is TGTGCCAGCTCACCACTGCAGGATGAGACCCAGTACTTC.